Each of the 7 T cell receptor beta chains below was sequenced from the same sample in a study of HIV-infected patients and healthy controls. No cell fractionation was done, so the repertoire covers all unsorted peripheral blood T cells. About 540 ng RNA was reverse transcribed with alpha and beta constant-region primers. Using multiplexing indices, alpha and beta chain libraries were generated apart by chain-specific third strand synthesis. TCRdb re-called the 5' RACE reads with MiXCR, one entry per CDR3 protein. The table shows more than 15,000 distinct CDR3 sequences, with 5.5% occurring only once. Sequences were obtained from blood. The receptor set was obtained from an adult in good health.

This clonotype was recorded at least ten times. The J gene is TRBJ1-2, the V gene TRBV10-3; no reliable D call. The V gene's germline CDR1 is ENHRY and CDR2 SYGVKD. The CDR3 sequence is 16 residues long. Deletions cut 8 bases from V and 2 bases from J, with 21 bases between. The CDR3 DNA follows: TGTGCCATCCCGGTCAAAGACGACGGATTAAACTATGGCTACACCTTC. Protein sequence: CAIPVKDDGLNYGYTF.

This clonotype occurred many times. CDR3 in amino acids: CRGGNRNYNEQFF. In DNA form, the CDR3 reads TGCCGGGGGGGGAATCGGAATTACAATGAGCAGTTCTTC. This sequence joins TRBV29-1 and TRBJ2-1, with 8 bases that match TRBD2. Germline CDR1 and CDR2: SQVTM and ANQGSEA. This CDR3 contains 13 residues.

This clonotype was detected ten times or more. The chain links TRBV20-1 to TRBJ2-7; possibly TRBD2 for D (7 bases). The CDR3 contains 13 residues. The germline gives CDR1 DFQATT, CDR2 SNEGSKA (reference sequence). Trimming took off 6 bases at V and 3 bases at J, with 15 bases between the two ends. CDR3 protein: CSARGGRFYEQYF. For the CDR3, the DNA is TGCAGTGCGAGGGGGGGCAGGTTCTACGAGCAGTACTTC.

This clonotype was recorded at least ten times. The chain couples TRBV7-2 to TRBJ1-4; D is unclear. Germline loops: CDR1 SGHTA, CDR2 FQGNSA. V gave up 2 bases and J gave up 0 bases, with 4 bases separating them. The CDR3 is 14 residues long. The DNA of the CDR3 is TGTGCCAGCAGCTTAAAATCAACTAATGAAAAACTGTTTTTT. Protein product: CASSLKSTNEKLFF.

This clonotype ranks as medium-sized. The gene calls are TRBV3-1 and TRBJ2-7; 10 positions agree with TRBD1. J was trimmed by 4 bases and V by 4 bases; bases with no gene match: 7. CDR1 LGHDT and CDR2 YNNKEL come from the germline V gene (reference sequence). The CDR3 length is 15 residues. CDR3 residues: CASSRFGTGAYEQYF. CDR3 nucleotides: TGTGCCAGCAGCCGGTTCGGGACAGGGGCATACGAGCAGTACTTC.

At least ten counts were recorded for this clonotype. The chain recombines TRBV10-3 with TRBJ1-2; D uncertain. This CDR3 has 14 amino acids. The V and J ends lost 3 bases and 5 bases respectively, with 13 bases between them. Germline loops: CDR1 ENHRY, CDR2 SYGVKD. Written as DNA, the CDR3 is TGTGCCATCAGTGAATCGCTCCTTAGATATGGCTACACCTTC. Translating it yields CAISESLLRYGYTF.

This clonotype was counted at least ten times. The CDR3 sequence: CASSHSRGALNIQYF. DNA of the CDR3: TGTGCCAGTAGCCACTCCCGGGGGGCTTTAAACATTCAGTACTTC. The chain recombines TRBV19 with TRBJ2-4, with D possibly being TRBD2 (7 bases). V gave up 6 bases and J gave up 6 bases, with 18 bases separating them. Germline lookup yields CDR1 LNHDA and CDR2 SQIVND (reference sequence). There are 15 residues in the CDR3.